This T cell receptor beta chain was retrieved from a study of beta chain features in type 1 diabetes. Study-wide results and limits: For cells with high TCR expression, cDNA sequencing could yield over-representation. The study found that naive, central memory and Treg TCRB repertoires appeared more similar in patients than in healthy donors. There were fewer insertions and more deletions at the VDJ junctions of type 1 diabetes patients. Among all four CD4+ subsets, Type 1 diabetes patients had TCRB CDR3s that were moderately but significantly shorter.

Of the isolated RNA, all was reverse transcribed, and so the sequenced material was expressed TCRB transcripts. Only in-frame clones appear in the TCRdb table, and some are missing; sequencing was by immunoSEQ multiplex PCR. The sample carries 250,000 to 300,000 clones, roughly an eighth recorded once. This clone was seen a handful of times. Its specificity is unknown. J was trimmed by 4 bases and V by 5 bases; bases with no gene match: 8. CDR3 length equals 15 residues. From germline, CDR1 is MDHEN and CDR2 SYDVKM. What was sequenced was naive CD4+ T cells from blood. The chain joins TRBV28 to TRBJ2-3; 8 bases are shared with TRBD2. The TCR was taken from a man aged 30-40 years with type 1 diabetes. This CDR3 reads CASSVTGTRADTQYF. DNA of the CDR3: TGTGCCAGCAGTGTAACCGGGACTAGAGCAGATACGCAGTATTTT.